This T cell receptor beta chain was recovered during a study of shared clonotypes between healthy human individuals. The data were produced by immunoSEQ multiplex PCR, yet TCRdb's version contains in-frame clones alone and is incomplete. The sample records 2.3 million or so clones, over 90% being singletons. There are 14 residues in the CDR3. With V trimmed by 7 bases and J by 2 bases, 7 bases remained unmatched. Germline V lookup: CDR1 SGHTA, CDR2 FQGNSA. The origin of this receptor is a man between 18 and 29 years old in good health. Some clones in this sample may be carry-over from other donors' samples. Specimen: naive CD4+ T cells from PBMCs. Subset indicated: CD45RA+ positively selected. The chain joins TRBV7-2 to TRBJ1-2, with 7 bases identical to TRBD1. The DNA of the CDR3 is TGTGCCAGCAAATCGGGACAGTCAAACTATGGCTACACCTTC. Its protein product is CASKSGQSNYGYTF.